This T cell receptor (beta chain) was obtained from a study of blood T cell repertoires in COVID-19. TCRdb's copy holds only in-frame clones and misses some; the assay was immunoSEQ multiplex PCR. The table records 97,000 or so clones, approximately 85% of them present only once. CDR3 length: 19 residues. CDR1 LGHDT and CDR2 YNNKEL come from the germline V gene (reference sequence). Germline trimming cut 0 bases from V and 4 bases from J; bases unmatched to any gene: 17. This TCR derives from a man aged 35 to 55 with active or convalescent COVID-19. The sample consisted of peripheral blood. The chain recombines TRBV3-1 (or the pseudogene TRBV3-2) with TRBJ2-7; TRBD1 matches 8 bases. This CDR3 reads CASSQEPPSDRAVEYEQYF. In nucleotides, the CDR3 is TGTGCCAGCAGCCAAGAACCACCCTCGGACAGGGCGGTTGAATACGAGCAGTACTTC.